Listed here are 8 T cell receptor beta chains from one sample, sequenced in a study of shared clonotypes between healthy human individuals. Positively selected for CCR7, the CD45RO-negative cells used as naive CD8 cells excluded terminally differentiated effector memory CD45RA+ cells. TCRdb's table, derived via immunoSEQ multiplex PCR, lists solely in-frame clones and lacks some. This table has roughly 2.1 million clones, about 92% appearing once. The sequenced sample was naive CD8+ T cells from PBMCs. These receptors originate from a man younger than 30 in good health. Some clones in this sample may be carry-over from other donors' samples.

The rearrangement uses TRBV27 and TRBJ1-1, with D possibly TRBD1 on 5 matching bases. The CDR3 loop spans 15 amino acids. V was clipped by 7 bases and J by 3 bases, with 18 bases between them. CDR1 MNHEY and CDR2 SMNVEV come from the germline V gene (reference sequence). Written as DNA, the CDR3 is TGTGCCAGCACCCTCGATCAGGGCGGGTACACTGAAGCTTTCTTT. Translation gives CASTLDQGGYTEAFF.

The chain uses TRBV5-8 and TRBJ2-3; D is ambiguous. From germline, CDR1 is SGHTS and CDR2 YDEGEE. V shed 6 bases and J shed 1 base, with 12 bases lying between them. There are 14 residues in the CDR3. CDR3 DNA: TGTGCCAGCACCCGATCAAGCCGCACAGATACGCAGTATTTT. This encodes CASTRSSRTDTQYF.

The V call is TRBV14, the J call TRBJ1-2; D gene unclear. Trimming cost V 3 bases and J 1 base, with 9 bases left between them. The CDR3 is 14 amino acids. Germline lookup yields CDR1 SGHDN and CDR2 FVKESK. CDR3 bases: TGTGCCAGCAGCCAGATCGGCTTTAACTATGGCTACACCTTC. It yields the protein CASSQIGFNYGYTF.

The V call is TRBV27, the J call TRBJ2-7, with D possibly called TRBD1 or TRBD2 (7 bases each). This CDR3 comprises 15 residues. Germline V gene sequence: CDR1 MNHEY, CDR2 SMNVEV (reference sequence). V shed 5 bases and J shed 2 bases, with 16 bases lying between them. This CDR3 is CASSDRDSGTYEQYF. CDR3 in DNA: TGTGCCAGCAGTGACCGGGACAGCGGGACCTACGAGCAGTACTTC.

The gene calls are TRBV5-1 and TRBJ2-7; D is uncertain. Per the germline V gene, CDR1 is SGHRS and CDR2 is YFSETQ. The CDR3 consists of 14 residues. Trimming removed 4 bases at V and 2 bases at J, with 13 bases between. The CDR3 is CASSLIGHPYEQYF. CDR3 nucleotides: TGCGCCAGCAGCCTAATCGGCCACCCCTACGAGCAGTACTTC.

This clone showed up just a few times. Other DNA sequences in the same sample also yield this CDR3. The V call is TRBV28, the J call TRBJ1-1, with unresolved D. In germline, CDR1 is MDHEN, CDR2 SYDVKM. CDR3 size: 12 residues. The V end lost 5 bases, the J end lost 1 base, and 5 bases lay between the germline ends. In DNA, the CDR3 is TGTGCCAGCAGTACCGAGAACACTGAAGCTTTCTTT. Translation: CASSTENTEAFF.

The chain employs TRBV28 and TRBJ2-4; D unclear. Trimming shortened V by 11 bases and J by 0 bases, and 11 bases separated the two germline ends. The CDR3 length is 13 residues. Germline V gives CDR1 MDHEN, CDR2 SYDVKM. CDR3 amino acids: CAAQKLAKNIQYF. The CDR3 coding sequence is TGTGCCGCGCAGAAACTAGCCAAAAACATTCAGTACTTC.

V and J are TRBV7-2 and TRBJ2-2; TRBD2 matches 7 bases. Per germline, CDR1 SGHTA and CDR2 FQGNSA. V lost 1 base to trimming and J lost 3 bases; unmatched junction nucleotides: 8. CDR3 size: 17 residues. CDR3 nucleotide sequence: TGTGCCAGCAGCTTAGTGGTGGGAGGGGAGGACACCGGGGAGCTGTTTTTT. Translation gives CASSLVVGGEDTGELFF.